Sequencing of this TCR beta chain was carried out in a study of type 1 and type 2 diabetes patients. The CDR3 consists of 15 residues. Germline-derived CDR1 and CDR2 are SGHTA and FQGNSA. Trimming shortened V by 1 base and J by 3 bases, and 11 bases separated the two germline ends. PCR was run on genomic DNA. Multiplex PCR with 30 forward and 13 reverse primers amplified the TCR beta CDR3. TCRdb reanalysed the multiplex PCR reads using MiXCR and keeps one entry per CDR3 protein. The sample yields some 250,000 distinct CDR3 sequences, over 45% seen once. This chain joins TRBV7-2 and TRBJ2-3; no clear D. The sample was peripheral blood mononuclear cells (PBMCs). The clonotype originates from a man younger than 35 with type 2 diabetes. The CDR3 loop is CASSLGADGTDTQYF. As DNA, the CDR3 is TGTGCCAGCAGCTTAGGCGCGGATGGGACAGATACGCAGTATTTT.